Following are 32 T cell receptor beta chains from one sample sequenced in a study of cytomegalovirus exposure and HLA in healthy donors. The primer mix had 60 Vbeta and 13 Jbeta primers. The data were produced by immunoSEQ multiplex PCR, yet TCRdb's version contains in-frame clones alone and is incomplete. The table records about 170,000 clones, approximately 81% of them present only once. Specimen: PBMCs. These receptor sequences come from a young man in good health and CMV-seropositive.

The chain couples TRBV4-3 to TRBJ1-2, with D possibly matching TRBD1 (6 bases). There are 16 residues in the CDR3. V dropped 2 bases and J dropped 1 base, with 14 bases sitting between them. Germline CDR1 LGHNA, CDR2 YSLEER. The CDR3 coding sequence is TGCGCCAGCAGCCAAACAGCAGGGGCCGGTAACTATGGCTACACCTTC. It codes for CASSQTAGAGNYGYTF.

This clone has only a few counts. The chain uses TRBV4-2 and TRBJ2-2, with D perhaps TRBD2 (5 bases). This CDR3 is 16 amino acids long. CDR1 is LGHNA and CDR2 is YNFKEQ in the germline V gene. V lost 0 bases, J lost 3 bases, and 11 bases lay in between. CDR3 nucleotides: TGTGCCAGCAGCCAAGAATTGGGCGGGCACACCGGGGAGCTGTTTTTT. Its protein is CASSQELGGHTGELFF.

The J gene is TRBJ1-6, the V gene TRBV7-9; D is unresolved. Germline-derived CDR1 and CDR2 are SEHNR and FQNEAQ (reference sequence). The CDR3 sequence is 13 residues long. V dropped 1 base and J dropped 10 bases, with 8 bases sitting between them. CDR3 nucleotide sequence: TGTGCCAGCAGCTTAGGGGCCCTGTCACCCCTCCACTTT. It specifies CASSLGALSPLHF.

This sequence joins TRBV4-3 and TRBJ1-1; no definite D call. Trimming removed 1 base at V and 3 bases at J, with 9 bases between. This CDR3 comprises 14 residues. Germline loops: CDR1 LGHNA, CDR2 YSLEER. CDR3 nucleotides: TGCGCCAGCAGCCAAGGAACAATTCACACTGAAGCTTTCTTT. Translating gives CASSQGTIHTEAFF.

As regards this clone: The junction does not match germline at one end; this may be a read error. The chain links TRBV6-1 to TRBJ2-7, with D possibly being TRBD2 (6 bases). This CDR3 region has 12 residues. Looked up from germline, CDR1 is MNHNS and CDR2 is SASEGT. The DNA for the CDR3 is TGTGCCAGCAGTGAAGCTACTAGCACGAAGAGATTC. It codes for CASSEATSTKRF.

CDR3 residues: CASSVGSGGRWGTEAFF. The CDR3 bases are TGTGCCAGCAGCGTAGGTAGCGGGGGGCGCTGGGGCACTGAAGCTTTCTTT. The J gene is TRBJ1-1, the V gene TRBV9; possibly TRBD1 for D (6 bases). This CDR3 comprises 17 residues. V lost 0 bases and J lost 4, with 19 bases in between. Germline V gives CDR1 SGDLS, CDR2 YYNGEE.

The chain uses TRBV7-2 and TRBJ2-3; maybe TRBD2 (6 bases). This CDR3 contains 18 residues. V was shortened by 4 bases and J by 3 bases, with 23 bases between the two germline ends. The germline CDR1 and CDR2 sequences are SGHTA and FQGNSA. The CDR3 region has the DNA TGTGCCAGCAGCTCCCTACCGTTCGGGGGAGGTGTTACAGATACGCAGTATTTT. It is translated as CASSSLPFGGGVTDTQYF. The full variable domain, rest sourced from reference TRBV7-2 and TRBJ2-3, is GAGVSQSPSNKVTEKGKDVELRCDPISGHTALYWYRQSLGQGLEFLIYFQGNSAPDKSGLPSDRFSAERTGGSVSTLTIQRTQQEDSAVYLCASSSLPFGGGVTDTQYFGPGTRLTVL.

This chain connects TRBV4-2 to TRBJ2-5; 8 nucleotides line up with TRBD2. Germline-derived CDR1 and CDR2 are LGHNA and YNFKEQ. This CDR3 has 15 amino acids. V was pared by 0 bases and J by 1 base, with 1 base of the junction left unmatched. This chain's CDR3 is CASSQDRGGQETQYF. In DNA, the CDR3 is TGTGCCAGCAGCCAAGATCGGGGGGGCCAAGAGACCCAGTACTTC.

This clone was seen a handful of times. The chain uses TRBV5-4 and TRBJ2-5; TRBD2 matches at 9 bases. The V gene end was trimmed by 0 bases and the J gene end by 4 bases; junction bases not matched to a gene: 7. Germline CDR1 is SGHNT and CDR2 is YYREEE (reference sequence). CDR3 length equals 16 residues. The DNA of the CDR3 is TGTGCCAGCAGCTTGGCTGGGCGGGGGGGCGGAGAGACCCAGTACTTC. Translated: CASSLAGRGGGETQYF.

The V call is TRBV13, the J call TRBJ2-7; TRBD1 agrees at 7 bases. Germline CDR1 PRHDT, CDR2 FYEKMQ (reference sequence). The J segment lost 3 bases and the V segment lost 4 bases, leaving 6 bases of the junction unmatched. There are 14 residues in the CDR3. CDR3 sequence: CASSWGTEGYEQYF. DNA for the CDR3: TGTGCCAGCAGCTGGGGGACAGAAGGCTACGAGCAGTACTTC.

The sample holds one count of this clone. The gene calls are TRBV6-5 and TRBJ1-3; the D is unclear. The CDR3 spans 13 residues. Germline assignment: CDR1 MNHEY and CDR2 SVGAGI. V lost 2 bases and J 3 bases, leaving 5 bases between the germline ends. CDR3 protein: CASSYGGGNTIYF. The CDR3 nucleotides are TGTGCCAGCAGTTACGGAGGTGGAAACACCATATATTTT.

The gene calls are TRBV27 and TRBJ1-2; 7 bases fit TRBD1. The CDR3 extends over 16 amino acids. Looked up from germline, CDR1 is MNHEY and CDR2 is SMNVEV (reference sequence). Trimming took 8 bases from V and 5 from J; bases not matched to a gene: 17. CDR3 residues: CASPSRPGQINYGYTF. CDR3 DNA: TGTGCCAGCCCTTCCCGACCGGGACAGATTAATTATGGCTACACCTTC.

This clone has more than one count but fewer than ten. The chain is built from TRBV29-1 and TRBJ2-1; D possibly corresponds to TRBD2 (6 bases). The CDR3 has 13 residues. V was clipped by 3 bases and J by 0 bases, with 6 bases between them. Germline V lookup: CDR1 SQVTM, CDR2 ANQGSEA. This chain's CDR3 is CSVEGGSYNEQFF. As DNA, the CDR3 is TGCAGCGTTGAGGGGGGCTCCTACAATGAGCAGTTCTTC.

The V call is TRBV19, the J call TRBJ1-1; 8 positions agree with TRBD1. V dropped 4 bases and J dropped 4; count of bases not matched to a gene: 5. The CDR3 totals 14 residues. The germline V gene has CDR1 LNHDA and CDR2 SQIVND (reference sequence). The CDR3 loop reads CASSKTGVGTEAFF. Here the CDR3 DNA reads TGTGCCAGTAGTAAGACAGGGGTGGGCACTGAAGCTTTCTTT.

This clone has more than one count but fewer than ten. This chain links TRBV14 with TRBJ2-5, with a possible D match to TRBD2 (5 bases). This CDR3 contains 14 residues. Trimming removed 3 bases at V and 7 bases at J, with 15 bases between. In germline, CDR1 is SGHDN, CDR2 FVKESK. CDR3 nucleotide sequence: TGTGCCAGCAGCCACACCACGGGATTGGGGACCCAGTACTTC. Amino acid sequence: CASSHTTGLGTQYF.

The CDR3 reads CATSQGARYEQYF. The CDR3 DNA follows: TGTGCCACATCACAGGGGGCGCGATACGAGCAGTACTTC. The J gene is TRBJ2-7, the V gene TRBV15; 9 nucleotides align to TRBD1. Germline V gene sequence: CDR1 LNHNV, CDR2 YYDKDF (reference sequence). J lost 4 bases, V lost 9 bases, and 7 bases had no gene match. This CDR3 contains 13 residues. Filled out from reference TRBV15 and TRBJ2-7, the complete variable domain reads DAMVIQNPRYQVTQFGKPVTLSCSQTLNHNVMYWYQQKSSQAPKLLFHYYDKDFNNEADTPDNFQSRRPNTSFCFLDIRSPGLGDTAMYLCATSQGARYEQYFGPGTRLTVT.

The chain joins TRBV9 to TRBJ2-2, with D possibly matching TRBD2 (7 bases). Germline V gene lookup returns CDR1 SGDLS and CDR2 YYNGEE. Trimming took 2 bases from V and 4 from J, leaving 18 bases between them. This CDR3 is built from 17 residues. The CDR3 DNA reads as TGTGCCAGCAGCGTCTCTACAGGGAGGGTGGCCACCGGGGAGCTGTTTTTT. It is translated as CASSVSTGRVATGELFF.

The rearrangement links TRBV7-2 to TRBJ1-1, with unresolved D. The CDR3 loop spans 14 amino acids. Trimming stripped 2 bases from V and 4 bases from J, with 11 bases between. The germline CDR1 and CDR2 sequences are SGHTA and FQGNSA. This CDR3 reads CASSLRAAGTEAFF. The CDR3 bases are TGTGCCAGCAGCTTAAGAGCGGCGGGCACTGAAGCTTTCTTT.

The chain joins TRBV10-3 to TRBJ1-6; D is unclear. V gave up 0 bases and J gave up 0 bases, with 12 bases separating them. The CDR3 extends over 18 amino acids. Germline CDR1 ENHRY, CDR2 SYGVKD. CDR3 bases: TGTGCCATCAGTGAGTCGTCGCAACGGAGCTCCTATAATTCACCCCTCCACTTT. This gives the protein CAISESSQRSSYNSPLHF.

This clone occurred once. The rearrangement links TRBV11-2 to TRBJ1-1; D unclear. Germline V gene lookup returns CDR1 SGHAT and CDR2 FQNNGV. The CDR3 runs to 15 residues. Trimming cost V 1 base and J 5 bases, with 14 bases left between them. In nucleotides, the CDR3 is TGTGCCAGCAGCTTAGGTCGGGCGCCGGGGACTGAAGCTTTCTTT. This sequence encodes CASSLGRAPGTEAFF.

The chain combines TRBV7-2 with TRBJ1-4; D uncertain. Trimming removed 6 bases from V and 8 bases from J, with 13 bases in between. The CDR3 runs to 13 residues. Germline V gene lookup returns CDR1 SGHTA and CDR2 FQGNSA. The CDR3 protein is CASRNSYGEKLFF. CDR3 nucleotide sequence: TGTGCCAGCAGGAACTCCTACGGGGAAAAACTGTTTTTT.

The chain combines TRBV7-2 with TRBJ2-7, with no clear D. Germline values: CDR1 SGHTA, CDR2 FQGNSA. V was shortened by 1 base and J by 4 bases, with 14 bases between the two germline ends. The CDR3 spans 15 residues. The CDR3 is CASSLDFIYGYEQYF. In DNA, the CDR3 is TGTGCCAGCAGCTTAGACTTTATTTACGGGTACGAGCAGTACTTC.

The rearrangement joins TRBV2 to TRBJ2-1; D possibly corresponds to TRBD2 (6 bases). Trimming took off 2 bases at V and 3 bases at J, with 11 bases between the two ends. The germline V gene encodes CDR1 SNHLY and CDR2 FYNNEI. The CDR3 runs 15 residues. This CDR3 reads CASSESRGSYNEQFF. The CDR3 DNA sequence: TGTGCCAGCAGTGAATCACGGGGGAGCTACAATGAGCAGTTCTTC.

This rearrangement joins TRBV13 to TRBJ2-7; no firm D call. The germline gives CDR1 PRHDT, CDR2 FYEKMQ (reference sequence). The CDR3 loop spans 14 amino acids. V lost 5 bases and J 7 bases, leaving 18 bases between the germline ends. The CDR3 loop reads CASSPQNAPREQYF. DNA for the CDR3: TGTGCCAGCAGCCCTCAAAATGCTCCCCGGGAGCAGTACTTC.

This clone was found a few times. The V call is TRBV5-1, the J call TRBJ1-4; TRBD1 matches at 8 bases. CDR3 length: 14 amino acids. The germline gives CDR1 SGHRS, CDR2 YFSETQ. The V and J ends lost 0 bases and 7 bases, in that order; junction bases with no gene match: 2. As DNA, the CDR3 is TGCGCCAGCAGCTTGGGGGGGACAGGTGAAAAACTGTTTTTT. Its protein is CASSLGGTGEKLFF. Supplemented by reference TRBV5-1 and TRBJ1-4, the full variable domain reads KAGVTQTPRYLIKTRGQQVTLSCSPISGHRSVSWYQQTPGQGLQFLFEYFSETQRNKGNFPGRFSGRQFSNSRSEMNVSTLELGDSALYLCASSLGGTGEKLFFGSGTQLSVL.

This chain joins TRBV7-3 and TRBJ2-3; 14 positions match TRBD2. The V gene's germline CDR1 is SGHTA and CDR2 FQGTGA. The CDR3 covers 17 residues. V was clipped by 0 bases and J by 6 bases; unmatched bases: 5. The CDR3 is CASSLTGLAGVGDTQYF. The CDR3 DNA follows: TGTGCCAGCAGCTTAACGGGACTAGCGGGGGTGGGTGATACGCAGTATTTT.

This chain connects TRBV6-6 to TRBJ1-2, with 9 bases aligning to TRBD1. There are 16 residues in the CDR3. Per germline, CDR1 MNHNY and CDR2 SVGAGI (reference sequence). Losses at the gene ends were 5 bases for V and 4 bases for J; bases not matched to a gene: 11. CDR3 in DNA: TGTGCCAGCAGTACCATAAAACAGGGGGCTGGCTATGGCTACACCTTC. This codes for CASSTIKQGAGYGYTF.

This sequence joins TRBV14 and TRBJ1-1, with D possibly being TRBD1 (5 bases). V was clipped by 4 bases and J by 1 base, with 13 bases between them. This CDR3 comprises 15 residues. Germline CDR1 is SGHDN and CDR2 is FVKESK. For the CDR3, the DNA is TGTGCCAGCAGCCCTGATACAGGAAAGAACACTGAAGCTTTCTTT. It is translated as CASSPDTGKNTEAFF.

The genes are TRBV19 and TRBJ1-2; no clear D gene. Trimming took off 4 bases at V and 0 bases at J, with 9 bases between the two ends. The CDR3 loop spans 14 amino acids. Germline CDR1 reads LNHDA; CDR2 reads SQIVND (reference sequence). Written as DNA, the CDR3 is TGTGCCAGTAGTAAACCGAGCTCTAACTATGGCTACACCTTC. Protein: CASSKPSSNYGYTF.

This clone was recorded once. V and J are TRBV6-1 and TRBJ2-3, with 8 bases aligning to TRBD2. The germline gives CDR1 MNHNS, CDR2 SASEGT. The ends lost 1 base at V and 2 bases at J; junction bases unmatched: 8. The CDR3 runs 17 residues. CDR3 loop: CASSEGPGGGHTDTQYF. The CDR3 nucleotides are TGTGCCAGCAGTGAAGGCCCGGGCGGGGGGCACACAGATACGCAGTATTTT.

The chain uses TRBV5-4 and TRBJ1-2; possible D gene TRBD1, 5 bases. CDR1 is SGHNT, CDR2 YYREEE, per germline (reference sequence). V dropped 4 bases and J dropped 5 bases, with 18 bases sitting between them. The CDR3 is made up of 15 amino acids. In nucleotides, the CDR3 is TGTGCCAGCAGCCGTGGCCTAGGGGAGGGATATGGCTACACCTTC. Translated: CASSRGLGEGYGYTF.

CDR3 in DNA: TGTGCCAGCAGTTTTACACAGGGAACCGGGGAGCTGTTTTTT. This encodes CASSFTQGTGELFF. The V call is TRBV6-6, the J call TRBJ2-2; possibly TRBD1 for D (6 bases). The CDR3 runs 14 residues. V lost 4 bases, J lost 5 bases, and 11 bases lay in between. CDR1 is MNHNY, CDR2 SVGAGI, per germline (reference sequence).